A selection of T cell receptor beta chains follows, all from one sample in a study of T cells in Graves' hyperthyroidism and ophthalmopathy. TCRdb reprocessed the multiplex PCR reads via MiXCR and lists one record per CDR3 protein. This sample has approximately 610,000 distinct CDR3 sequences, with roughly 15% found just once. The sequenced sample consisted of blood. The receptors were sampled from a middle-aged woman with Graves' ophthalmopathy. The conserved cysteine and the conserved F or W are not part of the CDR3 here.

length	J	V	CDR3
11	TRBJ2-7	TRBV27	ASSWGLSYEQY
12	TRBJ2-5	TRBV2	ASVDGPFQETQY
14	TRBJ2-7	TRBV4-2	ASSQDISGTTYEQY
13	TRBJ2-2	TRBV11-2	ASSLRLAGAGELF
12	TRBJ2-7	TRBV2	ASKGTSGRYEQY
15	TRBJ2-2	TRBV15	ATSSPRGAPGTGELF
10	TRBJ2-7	TRBV29-1	SVDTGAHEQY
13	TRBJ1-1	TRBV7-9	ASSLGSGLNTEAF
12	TRBJ2-7	TRBV14	ASSPLGSTYEQY
13	TRBJ1-2	TRBV12-3/TRBV12-4	ASRLRAGINYGYT
12	TRBJ2-2	TRBV3-1	ASSPLNPGPGLF
14	TRBJ1-3	TRBV29-1	SVVLGGPSSGNTIY
13	TRBJ1-4	TRBV2	ASRQTDSGHEKLF
13	TRBJ2-7	TRBV9	ASSALGGTSYEQY
14	TRBJ2-1	TRBV5-1	ASSLASAGARDEQF
14	TRBJ2-7	TRBV12-3/TRBV12-4	ASSLALGRMAYEQY
13	TRBJ1-2	TRBV28	ASNTWGVANYGYT
13	TRBJ2-5	TRBV11-2	ASSLTSGHQETQY
10	TRBJ1-1	TRBV6-1	ASNHPGTEAF
14	TRBJ2-2	TRBV15	ATSRDSGPNTGELF
13	TRBJ1-6	TRBV6-1	ASSERDRDNSPLH
13	TRBJ1-1	TRBV24-1	ATSDQGRMNTEAF
9	TRBJ1-1	TRBV6-1	ACHGGTEAF
14	TRBJ2-7	TRBV4-3	ASSQDAGTISYEQY
13	TRBJ1-2	TRBV12-3/TRBV12-4	ASSLRGSGNYGYT
13	TRBJ2-7	TRBV7-2	ASSLGAGQLYEQY
13	TRBJ2-5	TRBV28	ASSSYRGGGETQY
13	TRBJ1-1	TRBV3-1	ASSQKGRSGTEAF
13	TRBJ1-5	TRBV12-3/TRBV12-4	ASSFLGGGNQPQH
11	TRBJ2-6	TRBV28	ASSASGANVLT
11	TRBJ2-7	TRBV29-1	SVEVSSVYEQY
17	TRBJ1-5	TRBV19	ASRPTRTGAGHSNQPQH
12	TRBJ1-1	TRBV12-3/TRBV12-4	ASSIRTGFNEAF
13	TRBJ2-4	TRBV28	ASSRSLGSKNIQY
12	TRBJ2-5	TRBV6-1	ASSRRQGRETQY
12	TRBJ1-5	TRBV2	ASRRGDSNQPQH
13	TRBJ1-2	TRBV6-1	ASNKYRDSSYGYT
12	TRBJ1-5	TRBV12-3/TRBV12-4	ASRGQGTDQPQH